This record covers a single TCR beta chain. The data derive from a study of T cell responses to AZD1222 COVID-19 vaccine. This CDR3 comprises 16 residues. Germline V gene sequence: CDR1 SGHRS, CDR2 YFSETQ. Deletions cut 3 bases from V and 5 bases from J, with 20 bases between. Method: immunoSEQ multiplex PCR; TCRdb's copy keeps in-frame clones and lacks some. This table holds 75,000 to 95,000 clones, 80% to 90% found once. The receptor's source is an adult in good health. The chain is built from TRBV5-1 and TRBJ2-5, with D tentatively TRBD1 (6 bases). The material sequenced was peripheral blood, taken on day 0 of AZD1222 vaccination. This chain's CDR3 is CASSSLSRGAGETQYF. The CDR3 region has the DNA TGCGCCAGCAGCTCACTGTCCAGGGGCGCAGGGGAGACCCAGTACTTC.